The rows below give T cell receptor beta chains drawn from one sample of a study of T-cell memory formation after mild COVID-19. TCRdb called the 5' RACE reads again in MiXCR, with one record for every CDR3 protein. The sample includes roughly 110,000 distinct CDR3 sequences, around 12% of them seen just once. Sequenced: PBMCs or a T cell subset sorted from them (not recorded which). Receptors were obtained from an adult woman who had mild COVID-19 (a few samples of this study predate the infection). Cell type and time point are not known. The CDR3 runs from the conserved cysteine through the conserved F or W. Each record gives: clone size, V gene, J gene, CDR3 protein. A clone size is listed for some rows: how often the clone was seen (once, few, many), or a class if it is expanded.

NA,TRBV6-1,TRBJ1-1,CASGTGVYTEAFF
once,TRBV7-9,TRBJ1-1,CASSPTPDTEAFF
NA,TRBV12-3/TRBV12-4,TRBJ2-3,CASTLNTGGSTDTQYF
NA,TRBV7-9,TRBJ1-2,CASSPPGQPNYGYTF
NA,TRBV9,TRBJ2-1,CASSATSGSPNEQFF
many,TRBV12-3/TRBV12-4,TRBJ2-5,CASSLTLDLETQYF
many,TRBV29-1,TRBJ2-7,CSAAGTGSSYEQYF
NA,TRBV15,TRBJ2-7,CATSSGTGPEQYF
NA,TRBV20-1,TRBJ2-7,CSARGETLAKEQYF
NA,TRBV2,TRBJ2-7,CASGLASYEQYF
NA,TRBV11-3,TRBJ2-7,CASSLGWETYEQYF
few,TRBV12-3/TRBV12-4,TRBJ2-2,CASSPGLAGPGELFF
NA,TRBV27,TRBJ2-7,CASSLGGRTNFYEQYF
NA,TRBV30,TRBJ2-2,CAWNPTGIPGELFF
NA,TRBV2,TRBJ2-7,CASSHGLAGYEQYF
NA,TRBV12-3/TRBV12-4,TRBJ2-5,CASSPPPDGLETQYF
few,TRBV9,TRBJ2-7,CASSLGESYEQYF
NA,TRBV6-2/TRBV6-3,TRBJ1-1,CASSYSIGQLNTEAFF
few,TRBV20-1,TRBJ2-1,CSAKGTGSDSGLGEQFF
many,TRBV7-2,TRBJ2-7,CASSEVGAYEQYF
NA,TRBV6-4,TRBJ2-1,CASSDGPSGRHEQFF
NA,TRBV7-9,TRBJ2-1,CASSRVPQGYYNEQFF
NA,TRBV30,TRBJ2-7,CAWDAGTLYEQYF